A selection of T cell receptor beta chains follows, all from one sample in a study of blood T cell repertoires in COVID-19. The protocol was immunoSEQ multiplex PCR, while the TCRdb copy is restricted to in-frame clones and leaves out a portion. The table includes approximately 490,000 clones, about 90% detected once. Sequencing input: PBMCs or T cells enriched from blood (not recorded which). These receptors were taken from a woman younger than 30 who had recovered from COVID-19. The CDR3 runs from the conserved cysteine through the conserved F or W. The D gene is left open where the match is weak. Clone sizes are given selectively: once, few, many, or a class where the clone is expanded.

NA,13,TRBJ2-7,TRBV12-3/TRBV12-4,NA,CASRPGESDEQYF,TGTGCCAGCCGCCCCGGGGAATCCGACGAGCAGTACTTC
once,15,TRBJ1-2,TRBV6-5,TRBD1,CASLPRQGTNYGYTF,TGTGCCAGTCTACCCAGACAGGGAACTAACTATGGCTACACCTTC
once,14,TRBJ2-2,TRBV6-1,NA,CASRGLINTGELFF,TGTGCCAGCAGAGGACTTATCAACACCGGGGAGCTGTTTTTT
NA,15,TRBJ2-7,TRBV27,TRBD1,CASRTLGQGPDEQYF,TGTGCCAGCAGAACCCTGGGACAGGGGCCAGACGAGCAGTACTTC
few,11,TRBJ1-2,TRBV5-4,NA,CASSLDRIYTF,TGTGCCAGCAGCTTGGACAGGATCTACACCTTC
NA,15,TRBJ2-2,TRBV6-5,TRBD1,CASSPQGANTGELFF,TGTGCCAGCTCACCACAGGGGGCGAACACCGGGGAGCTGTTTTTT
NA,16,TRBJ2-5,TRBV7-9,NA,CASSLKYRRGQETQYF,TGTGCCAGCAGCTTAAAATATCGGAGAGGTCAGGAGACCCAGTACTTC
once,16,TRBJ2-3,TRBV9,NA,CASSVSAAGYTDTQYF,TGTGCCAGCAGCGTAAGTGCGGCAGGGTATACAGATACGCAGTATTTT
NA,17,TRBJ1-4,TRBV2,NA,CASLDLKAGSTNEKLFF,TGTGCCAGCCTCGATTTGAAGGCGGGGTCAACTAATGAAAAACTGTTTTTT
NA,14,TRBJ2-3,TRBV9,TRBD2,CASSQGLAEGGQYF,TGTGCCAGCAGCCAGGGACTAGCGGAAGGAGGGCAGTATTTT
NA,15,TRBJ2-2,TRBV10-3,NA,CAIRAGAKDTGELFF,TGTGCCATCAGGGCGGGGGCCAAGGACACCGGGGAGCTGTTTTTT
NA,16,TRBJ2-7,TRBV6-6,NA,CASSDTRRESSYEQYF,TGTGCCAGCAGCGATACTAGACGGGAGAGCTCCTACGAGCAGTACTTC
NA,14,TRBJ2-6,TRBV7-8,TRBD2,CASRPSAGSDVLTF,TGTGCCAGCAGACCATCAGCGGGGAGTGACGTCCTGACTTTC
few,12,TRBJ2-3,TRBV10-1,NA,CASSHSTDTQYF,TGCGCCAGCAGTCATTCCACAGATACGCAGTATTTT
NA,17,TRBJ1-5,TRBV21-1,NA,CASSKVDRSLGNQPQHF,TGTGCCAGCAGCAAGGTCGACAGGTCCTTAGGCAATCAGCCCCAGCATTTT
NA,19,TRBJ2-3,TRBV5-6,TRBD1,CASSKLGTGPQFGTDTQYF,TGTGCCAGCAGCAAACTCGGGACAGGGCCCCAATTCGGCACAGATACGCAGTATTTT
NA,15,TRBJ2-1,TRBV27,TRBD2,CASSPVAGTGNEQFF,TGTGCCAGCAGTCCTGTAGCGGGGACGGGAAATGAGCAGTTCTTC
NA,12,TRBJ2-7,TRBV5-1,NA,CASSFPEREQYF,TGCGCCAGCAGCTTCCCTGAGAGAGAGCAGTACTTC
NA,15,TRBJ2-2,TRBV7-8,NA,CASGREGANTGELFF,TGTGCCAGCGGGCGGGAAGGTGCGAACACCGGGGAGCTGTTTTTT
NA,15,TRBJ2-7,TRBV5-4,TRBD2,CASSLGTSDFYEQYF,TGTGCCAGCAGCTTGGGGACTAGCGATTTCTACGAGCAGTACTTC